These 15 T cell receptor beta chains were all obtained from the same sample, sequenced in a study of glioma-infiltrating T cells. TCR alpha and beta CDR3 regions were amplified from RNA using iRepertoire nested multiplex PCR. TCRdb recomputed calls from the multiplex PCR reads with MiXCR, one row per CDR3 protein. Of around 190,000 distinct CDR3 sequences listed, more than 25% were seen once; the top ten hold roughly a fifth. Sequenced material: glioma tissue, nonneoplastic brain tissue, or PBMCs (not recorded which). Receptors were obtained from a human donor with low-grade glioma or glioblastoma, undergoing nonglioma brain surgery, or in good health (not recorded which).

This clonotype was observed a few times. The chain joins TRBV19 to TRBJ1-1; the D is unclear. CDR1 is LNHDA and CDR2 is SQIVND in the germline V gene (reference sequence). The CDR3 runs to 13 residues. The V and J ends lost 6 bases and 1 base respectively, with 9 bases between them. CDR3 coding DNA: TGTGCCAGTAGCGAGCAGAAGAACACTGAAGCTTTCTTT. Protein sequence: CASSEQKNTEAFF.

A note on this clonotype: A read error may produce the germline difference seen at one junction end. The V and J genes are TRBV7-2 and TRBJ2-5, with D maybe TRBD1 (5 bases). The CDR3 sequence is 14 residues long. The germline V gene has CDR1 SGHTA and CDR2 FQGNSA. The chain's CDR3 is CASGVGGGQETRYF. The CDR3 bases are TGTGCCAGCGGCGTCGGTGGCGGACAAGAGACCCGGTACTTC.

The chain joins TRBV2 to TRBJ2-3, with TRBD2 identical over 7 bases. Trimming took 2 bases from V and 2 from J; bases not matched to a gene: 4. Germline V gene data show CDR1 as SNHLY and CDR2 as FYNNEI. This CDR3 is 15 amino acids long. CDR3 sequence (DNA): TGTGCCAGCAGTGAACTAGCGGTCCTCACAGATACGCAGTATTTT. Translating it yields CASSELAVLTDTQYF.

The CDR3 DNA reads TGTGCCAGCAGCTTAAACGGCCTGTCGAGGGGGGCCCTCGGCCCCACAGATACGCAGTATTTT. Its protein product is CASSLNGLSRGALGPTDTQYF. The chain uses TRBV7-3 and TRBJ2-3; D may match TRBD1 or TRBD2 (6 bases each). The V end lost 1 base, the J end lost 2 bases, and 28 bases lay between the germline ends. The germline CDR1 and CDR2 sequences are SGHTA and FQGTGA. CDR3 length: 21 amino acids.

Many counts were recorded for this clonotype. V usage is TRBV27 and J usage is TRBJ2-7; D is unclear. Trimming stripped 3 bases from V and 2 bases from J, with 8 bases between. CDR3 length: 13 amino acids. Germline V lookup: CDR1 MNHEY, CDR2 SMNVEV (reference sequence). The CDR3 spells CASSFRAPYEQYF. For the CDR3, the DNA is TGTGCCAGCAGTTTTAGGGCCCCCTACGAGCAGTACTTC.

Notes on this clonotype: A much larger clone differs by one base, so this may be a read error. This chain uses TRBV18 with TRBJ2-3; D gene uncertain. Germline CDR1 KGHSH, CDR2 LQKENI. This CDR3 is built from 14 residues. This chain's CDR3 is CTSSPPASTDTQYF. In nucleotides, the CDR3 is TGTACCAGCTCACCTCCGGCTAGCACAGATACGCAGTATTTT.

The chain joins TRBV20-1 to TRBJ2-7, with 10 bases identical to TRBD2. V dropped 0 bases and J dropped 3; count of bases not matched to a gene: 8. Germline CDR1 DFQATT, CDR2 SNEGSKA (reference sequence). This CDR3 contains 16 residues. CDR3: CSARDDASGSIYEQYF. The CDR3 nucleotides read TGCAGTGCTAGAGATGATGCTAGCGGGAGTATCTACGAGCAGTACTTC.

This clonotype appeared a few times. V gene TRBV7-2 combines with J gene TRBJ2-5; 8 positions agree with TRBD1. The CDR3 runs 14 residues. Germline V gives CDR1 SGHTA, CDR2 FQGNSA. The V segment lost 6 bases and the J segment 4 bases; nucleotides outside the gene matches: 7. Here the CDR3 reads CASSFDRGRETQYF. CDR3 in DNA: TGTGCCAGCAGTTTTGACAGGGGAAGAGAGACCCAGTACTTC.

This clonotype was detected a few times. The chain couples TRBV5-4 to TRBJ2-5; D not certain. The CDR3 runs to 14 residues. Trimming removed 2 bases at V and 3 bases at J, with 11 bases between. Germline assignment: CDR1 SGHNT and CDR2 YYREEE (reference sequence). DNA for the CDR3: TGTGCCAGCAGCTTCCCGGGCAGGAAAGAGACCCAGTACTTC. Protein product: CASSFPGRKETQYF.

CDR3 coding DNA: TGTGCTAGTGGGCGGCAGGGAGGAGATCAGCCCCAGCATTTT. Protein: CASGRQGGDQPQHF. This chain joins TRBV12-5 and TRBJ1-5, with a weak D call TRBD1 (5 bases). This CDR3 contains 14 residues. V lost 6 bases and J lost 5, with 14 bases in between. CDR1 and CDR2 (germline): LGHNT, FRNRAP.

The chain employs TRBV12-3 or TRBV12-4 and TRBJ2-2; 8 nucleotides line up with TRBD2. This CDR3 is 17 amino acids long. V shed 7 bases, J shed 4 bases, and the junction held 14 bases outside the gene matches. The CDR3 DNA is TGTGCCAGCAAACGAAGTGGTCTGGCGGGAGGCACCGGGGAGCTGTTTTTT. Its translation: CASKRSGLAGGTGELFF.

In its sample, this clonotype was seen many times. The V and J genes are TRBV3-1 and TRBJ2-1; 9 nucleotides align to TRBD2. The J segment lost 4 bases and the V segment lost 0 bases, leaving 7 bases of the junction unmatched. CDR1 and CDR2 (germline): LGHDT, YNNKEL (reference sequence). This CDR3 spans 17 amino acids. The CDR3 region is CASSQDWSSGAYNEQFF. The CDR3 coding sequence is TGTGCCAGCAGCCAAGATTGGTCTAGCGGGGCTTACAATGAGCAGTTCTTC.

To note about this clonotype: This likely comes from a read error, as the CDR3 has no conserved phenylalanine or tryptophan at its end. The DNA is left out, because the CDR3 cannot be placed on it with certainty; the CDR3 is given as TCRdb lists it. The rearrangement joins TRBV28 to TRBJ1-1; the table's D call TRBD1 went unverified against the DNA. The V gene's germline CDR1 is MDHEN and CDR2 SYDVKM. A total of 12 residues make up the CDR3, ends included. The CDR3 loop reads CASIAPNTEASS.

Concerning this clonotype itself: With a much larger clone just one base away, this may be a read error. The chain employs TRBV10-2 and TRBJ2-7; possible D gene TRBD1, 6 bases. This CDR3 comprises 12 residues. V was clipped by 8 bases and J by 5 bases, with 13 bases between them. The germline gives CDR1 WSHSY, CDR2 SAAADI. The CDR3 loop is CASRTEYDEQYF. Written as DNA, the CDR3 is TGCGCCAGCCGGACAGAGTATGACGAGCAGTACTTC.

With respect to this clonotype: One junction end does not reproduce the germline sequence, and a read error may be involved. J is TRBJ2-1 and V is TRBV9, with 8 nucleotides matching TRBD2. The CDR3 contains 15 residues. The germline gives CDR1 SGDLS, CDR2 YYNGEE. The CDR3 DNA reads TGTGCCAGCAGCGTAGACGGGAGGGCCTATAATGAGCAGTTCTTC. This translates into CASSVDGRAYNEQFF.